This TCR beta chain was sequenced in a study of shared clonotypes between healthy human individuals. Study-level results: Read depth was anticipated to influence clonotype sharing among donors.

A remark on this clone: Its antigen remains unknown.

The data were produced by immunoSEQ multiplex PCR, yet TCRdb's version contains in-frame clones alone and is incomplete. The sample records approximately 2.5 million clones, approximately 94% being singletons. There are 15 residues in the CDR3. The trim removed 6 bases at V and 0 bases at J, leaving 8 bases unmatched. CDR1 MDHEN and CDR2 SYDVKM come from the germline V gene. The gene calls are TRBV28 and TRBJ2-7; 7 positions agree with TRBD1. The sample taken for sequencing was naive CD4+ T cells sorted from blood. The subset here: CD45RA+ positively selected. The TCR originated in a man between 18 and 29 years old in good health. The CDR3 protein is CASRTTGLGSYEQYF. CDR3 DNA sequence: TGTGCCAGCAGGACGACAGGGCTGGGCTCCTACGAGCAGTACTTC. Full variable domain (outside the CDR3, taken from reference TRBV28 and TRBJ2-7): DVKVTQSSRYLVKRTGEKVFLECVQDMDHENMFWYRQDPGLGLRLIYFSYDVKMKEKGDIPEGYSVSREKKERFSLILESASTNQTSMYLCASRTTGLGSYEQYFGPGTRLTVT.